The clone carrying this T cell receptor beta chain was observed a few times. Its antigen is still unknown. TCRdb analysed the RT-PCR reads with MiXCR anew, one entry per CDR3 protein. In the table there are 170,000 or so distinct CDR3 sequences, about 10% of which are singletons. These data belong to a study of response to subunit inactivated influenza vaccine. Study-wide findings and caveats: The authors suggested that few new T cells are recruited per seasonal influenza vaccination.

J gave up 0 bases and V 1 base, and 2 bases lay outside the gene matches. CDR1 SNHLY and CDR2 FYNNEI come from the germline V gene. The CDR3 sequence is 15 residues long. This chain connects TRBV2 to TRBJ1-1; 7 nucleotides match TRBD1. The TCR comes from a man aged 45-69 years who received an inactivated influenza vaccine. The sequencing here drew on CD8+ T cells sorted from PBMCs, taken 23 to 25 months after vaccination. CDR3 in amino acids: CASSEGTGLNTEAFF. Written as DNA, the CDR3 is TGTGCCAGCAGTGAAGGGACAGGTTTGAACACTGAAGCTTTCTTT.